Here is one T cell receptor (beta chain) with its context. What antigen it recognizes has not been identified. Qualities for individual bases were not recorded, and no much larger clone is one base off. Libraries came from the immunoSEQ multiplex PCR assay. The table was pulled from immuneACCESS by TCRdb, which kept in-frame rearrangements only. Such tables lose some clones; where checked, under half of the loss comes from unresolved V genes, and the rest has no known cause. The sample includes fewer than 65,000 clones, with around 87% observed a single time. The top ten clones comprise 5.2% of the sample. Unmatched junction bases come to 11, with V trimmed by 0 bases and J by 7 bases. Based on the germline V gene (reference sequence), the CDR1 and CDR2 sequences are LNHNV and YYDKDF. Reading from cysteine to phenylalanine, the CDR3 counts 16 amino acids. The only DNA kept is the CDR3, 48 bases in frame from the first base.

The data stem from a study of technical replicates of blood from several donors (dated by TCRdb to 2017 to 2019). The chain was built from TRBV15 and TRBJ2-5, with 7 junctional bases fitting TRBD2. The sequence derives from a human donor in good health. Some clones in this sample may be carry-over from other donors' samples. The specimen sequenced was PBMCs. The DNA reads TGTGCCACCAGCAGAGATACGGGACTACGATTCGGGACCCAGTACTTC. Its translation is CATSRDTGLRFGTQYF.